Below are 15 T cell receptor beta chains sequenced from a single sample in a study of breast tumors, draining lymph nodes, adjacent tissues. TCRdb reanalysed the multiplex PCR reads using MiXCR and keeps one entry per CDR3 protein. The sample has approximately 14,000 distinct CDR3 sequences; less than 70% are singletons. The specimen was tumor-adjacent breast tissue. Receptor source: a female donor with breast cancer. Some clones in this sample may be carry-over from other donors' samples.

By sample fraction, this clonotype is medium-sized. The rearrangement links TRBV7-6 to TRBJ2-6; weak D call: TRBD1 (5 bases). Trimming removed 1 base from V and 0 bases from J, with 13 bases in between. CDR3 length equals 18 residues. The germline gives CDR1 SGHVS, CDR2 FNYEAQ. The CDR3 region is CASSLEGRVDSGANVLTF. Here the CDR3 DNA reads TGTGCCAGCAGCTTAGAGGGCAGGGTAGACTCTGGGGCCAACGTCCTGACTTTC. The complete variable domain, with remaining parts taken from reference TRBV7-6 and TRBJ2-6, reads GAGVSQSPRYKVTKRGQDVALRCDPISGHVSLYWYRQALGQGPEFLTYFNYEAQQDKSGLPNDRFSAERPEGSISTLTIQRTEQRDSAMYRCASSLEGRVDSGANVLTFGAGSRLTVL.

This clonotype has only a few counts. The gene calls are TRBV3-1 and TRBJ1-1; maybe TRBD1 (5 bases). Germline V gene data show CDR1 as LGHDT and CDR2 as YNNKEL (reference sequence). With 0 bases removed from V and 8 bases from J, the gap between germline ends came to 19 bases. CDR3 length equals 16 residues. This CDR3 is CASSQDFGRGGVEAFF. CDR3 bases: TGTGCCAGCAGCCAAGATTTCGGTCGCGGGGGGGTAGAAGCTTTCTTT.

The chain has TRBV5-1 and TRBJ2-1, with 7 nucleotides matching TRBD1. This CDR3 has 16 residues. Germline V CDR1 and CDR2: SGHRS, YFSETQ. V shed 4 bases, J shed 6 bases, and the junction held 13 bases outside the gene matches. The CDR3 reads CASSHVVRGRGNEQFF. Here the CDR3 DNA reads TGCGCCAGCAGCCACGTTGTTAGGGGGCGAGGCAATGAGCAGTTCTTC. The whole variable domain, remainder taken from reference TRBV5-1 and TRBJ2-1, is KAGVTQTPRYLIKTRGQQVTLSCSPISGHRSVSWYQQTPGQGLQFLFEYFSETQRNKGNFPGRFSGRQFSNSRSEMNVSTLELGDSALYLCASSHVVRGRGNEQFFGPGTRLTVL.

This clonotype appeared once. This rearrangement joins TRBV2 to TRBJ2-3; D unclear. The V end lost 4 bases, the J end lost 2 bases, and 13 bases lay between the germline ends. Germline lookup yields CDR1 SNHLY and CDR2 FYNNEI. CDR3 size: 15 residues. This CDR3 is CASSVEQTNTDTQYF. CDR3 sequence (DNA): TGTGCCAGCAGTGTCGAACAGACCAACACAGATACGCAGTATTTT.

This clonotype is termed medium-sized (0.01 to 0.1%). The CDR3: CASSLTGSGAYEQYF. The CDR3, as DNA: TGTGCCAGCTCACTTACAGGGAGTGGGGCCTACGAGCAGTACTTC. The J gene is TRBJ2-7, the V gene TRBV18; maybe TRBD1 (6 bases). CDR3 length: 15 residues. Per germline, CDR1 KGHSH and CDR2 LQKENI. V shed 4 bases and J shed 2 bases, with 15 bases lying between them. The variable domain in full, completed from reference TRBV18 and TRBJ2-7, reads NAGVMQNPRHLVRRRGQEARLRCSPMKGHSHVYWYRQLPEEGLKFMVYLQKENIIDESGMPKERFSAEFPKEGPSILRIQQVVRGDSAAYFCASSLTGSGAYEQYFGPGTRLTVT.

This chain uses TRBV10-3 with TRBJ2-5; 7 bases map to TRBD1. The trim removed 3 bases at V and 2 bases at J, leaving 12 bases unmatched. Germline V gene lookup returns CDR1 ENHRY and CDR2 SYGVKD. The CDR3 runs 17 residues. The CDR3 loop reads CAISDPARQGPQETQYF. CDR3 sequence (DNA): TGTGCCATCAGTGACCCAGCCCGACAGGGTCCACAAGAGACCCAGTACTTC.

Turning to this clonotype: The junction departs from the called germline gene at one end, perhaps through a read error. The chain has TRBV6-5 and TRBJ1-4; D may be TRBD1 (6 bases). Germline CDR1 MNHEY, CDR2 SVGAGI. The CDR3 extends over 15 amino acids. This CDR3 reads CASSRRGTHNEKLFF. CDR3 nucleotide sequence: TGTGCCAGCAGTCGTAGGGGGACACACAATGAGAAACTGTTTTTT.

V is TRBV20-1 and J is TRBJ2-3; no clear D gene. The CDR3 has 12 amino acids. The germline CDR1 and CDR2 sequences are DFQATT and SNEGSKA (reference sequence). Trimming pared 3 bases from V and 4 bases from J, leaving 8 bases between. The CDR3 nucleotides read TGCAGTGCTAGCACCATGGCAGATACGCAGTATTTT. Residues: CSASTMADTQYF.

By proportion, this clonotype is medium-sized (0.01 to 0.1%). The chain links TRBV12-3 or TRBV12-4 to TRBJ2-4; 10 bases fit TRBD2. The CDR3 sequence is 15 residues long. V shed 3 bases and J 5 bases; nucleotides not matched to a gene: 4. CDR3 amino acids: CASSFAGLAQNIQYF. The DNA for the CDR3 is TGTGCCAGCAGTTTTGCGGGACTAGCGCAAAACATTCAGTACTTC.

Sample share makes this clonotype medium-sized. Here the CDR3 reads CASSTGTSGSIYEQYF. The DNA for the CDR3 is TGTGCCAGCAGCACTGGGACTAGCGGGAGTATATACGAGCAGTACTTC. The rearrangement uses TRBV9 and TRBJ2-7, with 14 positions matching TRBD2. CDR1 is SGDLS, CDR2 YYNGEE, per germline. CDR3 length: 16 residues. J was trimmed by 4 bases and V by 4 bases; bases with no gene match: 7.

This clonotype was counted ten times or more. This chain links TRBV7-6 with TRBJ2-2, with D hard to call. The CDR3 length is 12 residues. Trimming shortened V by 6 bases and J by 3 bases, and 5 bases separated the two germline ends. Germline V CDR1 and CDR2: SGHVS, FNYEAQ. CDR3 DNA sequence: TGTGCCAGCAGTTCCTACACCGGGGAGCTGTTTTTT. Protein sequence: CASSSYTGELFF.

This clonotype showed up many times. The V call is TRBV6-5, the J call TRBJ2-7, with TRBD1 matching 8 bases. V lost 5 bases, J lost 3 bases, and 6 bases stayed unmatched. Germline values: CDR1 MNHEY, CDR2 SVGAGI. This CDR3 has 14 residues. In DNA, the CDR3 is TGTGCCAGCAGTCACGTCGGGACAGGCTACGAGCAGTACTTC. This translates into CASSHVGTGYEQYF.

This clonotype was counted many times. This is likely a read error, given that the CDR3 carries no conserved phenylalanine or tryptophan at its end. The V call is TRBV6-6, the J call TRBJ1-2; D is ambiguous. V lost 11 bases, J lost 4 bases, and 14 bases lay in between. CDR1 MNHNY and CDR2 SVGAGI come from the germline V gene (reference sequence). The CDR3 runs 12 residues. The CDR3 DNA follows: TGTGCCTTACACCCCAGGACCTATGGCTACACCCTC. Its translation: CALHPRTYGYTL.

This clonotype was counted at least ten times. The chain carries TRBV7-8 and TRBJ2-5; D is perhaps TRBD1 or TRBD2 (5 bases each). The V and J ends lost 4 bases and 4 bases respectively, with 22 bases between them. The CDR3 is 17 amino acids. Germline V gene lookup returns CDR1 SGHVS and CDR2 FQNEAQ. CDR3: CASSSLSPRARGETQYF. DNA for the CDR3: TGTGCCAGCAGCTCCCTCTCCCCCAGGGCTCGGGGAGAGACCCAGTACTTC.

V and J are TRBV6-4 and TRBJ2-3; D is possibly TRBD2 (7 bases). V was clipped by 3 bases and J by 6 bases, with 10 bases between them. CDR3 length equals 13 residues. The V gene's germline CDR1 is MRHNA and CDR2 SNTAGT. CDR3 coding DNA: TGTGCCAGCAGTGATGGCGGGGGCGATACGCAGTATTTT. Its translation is CASSDGGGDTQYF.